Described below is a single T cell receptor (beta chain) sequence and its context. This clone has just one count. Its antigen is currently not known. No base quality information exists; no much larger clone differs at one position. TCRbeta CDR3 regions were amplified from genomic DNA by means of the immunoSEQ Assay, a bias-controlled multiplex PCR. The study's own analysis went as follows. Nucleated cell counts per sample were estimated from amplification of reference gene primers within the assay. To quantify the absolute abundance of each unique TCRbeta CDR3 rearrangement, sequence reads were collapsed and filtered. For each sample, productive Simpson clonality was calculated by taking the square root of Simpson's diversity index across productive rearrangements. TCRdb provides this immuneACCESS table in a form limited to in-frame rearrangements. Some clones are lacking; in checked studies, under half of them reflect an unresolved V gene, and why the rest are absent is not known. D and trimming were read from the DNA, whereas the V and J calls and clone size are those reported in that table. For this sample there are about 34,000 clones; 75% appear just once. Of the sample, about 15% is held by the ten largest clones.

The entry originates in a study of blood T cell repertoires in COVID-19 (TCRdb year 2020). Describing the broader study: The collaborator samples originated in the United States, Italy and Spain and spanned the acute and convalescent phases of COVID-19. The samples were drawn from the first 160 participants of the ongoing ImmuneRACE study and from 1,254 subjects provided by 6 global collaborators. Where HLA class I and class II types were available, the types were taken from metadata supplied by the sample provider, not from assay-based typing. Sample metadata almost always included a de-identified subject ID, COVID-19 status, age in years and sex. The material from the prospective study consisted of cDNA or gDNA derived from T cells, B-cell-depleted T cells, or PBMCs. Subjects who had been exposed to COVID-19, were actively infected with it, or had recovered from it provided the deeply sampled blood TCRbeta repertoires that made up the dataset. A freely available public database, intended as a resource for researchers studying the immune response to SARS-CoV-2, is where the repertoires were released.

Via the germline V gene, CDR1 is MNHNS and CDR2 SASEGT. V gives up 3 bases and J gives up 3 bases, and the segment between their germline ends measures 8 bases. The CDR3, from cysteine to phenylalanine, totals 13 residues. The retained sequence is limited to the CDR3, 39 bases, with the frame set at the first base. Findings and caveats that apply to the study as a whole: How much clinical and demographic metadata was included differed by source and by participant, and the metadata was provided uncurated.

The collaborating institutions used their own protocols to collect whole blood in K2EDTA tubes. Collaborator samples were shipped for TCRbeta analysis as frozen whole blood, isolated PBMCs, or DNA extracted from either sample type. In this chain, TRBV6-1 is recombined with TRBJ1-2; the D gene is unclear. The source material was peripheral blood. This clonotype originated in a man older than 75 with active or convalescent COVID-19. The nucleotides read TGTGCCAGCAGTGAGGAGGTTTACTATGGCTACACCTTC. Translated, it reads CASSEEVYYGYTF.